Listed below are T cell receptor beta chains from one sample, sequenced in a study of blood T cells in healthy people across ages. In TCRdb, the 5' RACE reads were re-called with MiXCR into one record per CDR3 protein. The repertoire holds about 290,000 distinct CDR3 sequences, with roughly 29% as singletons. The sample taken for sequencing was blood. The receptors here all came from an older woman in good health. The CDR3 runs from the conserved cysteine through the conserved F or W. A D gene is named only where the DNA matches it firmly. Clone size, where shown, is once, few, many, or a class for clones that have expanded.

TRBJ1-1 TRBV29-1 . few TGCAGCGGGCAGCAGAACACTGAAGCTTTCTTT CSGQQNTEAFF
TRBJ2-1 TRBV3-1 . . TGTGCCAGCAGCCAAGAGCAGGGGTATGAGGGCAATGAGCAGTTCTTC CASSQEQGYEGNEQFF
TRBJ1-1 TRBV28 TRBD1 . TGTGCCAGCACCGCCGGACAGGGGGCCTCTGAAGCTTTCTTT CASTAGQGASEAFF
TRBJ1-1 TRBV14 . . TGTGCCAGCAGCCCAATAACATGGAACACTGAAGCTTTCTTT CASSPITWNTEAFF
TRBJ2-1 TRBV7-3 TRBD2 . TGTGCCAGCAGCTCGCCGGCTAGCGGGGGATACGATGAGCAGTTCTTC CASSSPASGGYDEQFF
TRBJ2-3 TRBV28 . . TGTGCCAGCATTTCCCCCACAGATACGCAGTATTTT CASISPTDTQYF
TRBJ2-6 TRBV5-1 . many TGCGCCAGCAGCTTGGAGGTGGGTGTGCGTTCTGGGGCCAACGTCCTGACTTTC CASSLEVGVRSGANVLTF
TRBJ2-1 TRBV5-1 TRBD2 few TGCGCCAGCAGCTTGGTAGGGGCGGGAGTCGCGAATGAGCAGTTCTTC CASSLVGAGVANEQFF
TRBJ1-4 TRBV18 . few TGTGCCAGCTCACCAAAACAGGTTGCTGAAAAACTGTTTTTT CASSPKQVAEKLFF
TRBJ2-7 TRBV28 TRBD2 . TGTGCCAGCAGTGGTCCAGCGGGAGGCGAGCAGTACTTC CASSGPAGGEQYF
TRBJ1-1 TRBV11-2 . once TGTGCCAGCAGCTCGACAGGACCGAACACTGAAGCTTTCTTT CASSSTGPNTEAFF
TRBJ2-4 TRBV2 . . TGTGCCAGCAGTGAAAGTAAGGGGAGTAACATTCAGTACTTC CASSESKGSNIQYF
TRBJ2-5 TRBV20-1 TRBD1 . TGCAGTGCTGGGGGACAGGGCCCCCAAGAGACCCAGTACTTC CSAGGQGPQETQYF
TRBJ1-1 TRBV28 . . TGTGCCAGCAGTTTAAGTTCTGGGCGGGAAGCTTTCTTT CASSLSSGREAFF
TRBJ2-3 TRBV7-9 TRBD1 few TGTGCCAGCAGCTTCGGGACAGGGATCACAGATACGCAGTATTTT CASSFGTGITDTQYF
TRBJ2-1 TRBV6-2/TRBV6-3 TRBD1 few TGTGCCAGCAGATCCGGGACAGGGGACTACAATGAGCAGTTCTTC CASRSGTGDYNEQFF
TRBJ2-2 TRBV6-5 TRBD1 few TGTGCCAGCAGTTACTCTGCCAGGGGGCAGGTCGGGGAGCTGTTTTTT CASSYSARGQVGELFF
TRBJ2-1 TRBV7-9 . . TGTGCCAGCAGCTTAAGATCGGGGTATCATGAGCAGTTCTTC CASSLRSGYHEQFF
TRBJ2-1 TRBV20-1 TRBD2 many TGCAGTGGTACGGCGGGAGGGCCGGATGAGCAGTTCTTC CSGTAGGPDEQFF
TRBJ2-1 TRBV28 TRBD2 few TGTGCCAGCACAGGGACTAGTTATTTTGAGCAGTTCTTC CASTGTSYFEQFF
TRBJ2-3 TRBV28 . . TGTGCCAGCAGTCTGGAGGCCCCAGATACGCAGTATTTT CASSLEAPDTQYF
TRBJ2-5 TRBV9 TRBD2 . TGTGCCAGCAGCGTACTTAGCGGGAGGATGGAGACCCAGTACTTC CASSVLSGRMETQYF
TRBJ2-2 TRBV4-2 TRBD2 once TGTGCCAGCAGCACCAGCGGGGCTAACACCGGGGAGCTGTTTTTT CASSTSGANTGELFF
TRBJ1-2 TRBV5-1 . few TGCGCCAGCAGCACCGGGGCCCTAGCTAACTATGGCTACACCTTC CASSTGALANYGYTF
TRBJ2-3 TRBV7-3 . few TGTGCCAGCAGCTTGGGGGGAGGCCGCACAGATACGCAGTATTTT CASSLGGGRTDTQYF
TRBJ1-1 TRBV29-1 TRBD1 few TGCAGCGTTCTCGGGACAGGGCTAGCTTTCTTT CSVLGTGLAFF
TRBJ1-1 TRBV7-8 . few TGTGCCAGCAGCTTAGGTCGGCCAGGGGCCAGGAACGCTGAAGCTTTCTTT CASSLGRPGARNAEAFF
TRBJ2-6 TRBV10-3 . . TGTGCCATACCGGGACCTCCCTACTCTGGGGCCAACGTCCTGACTTTC CAIPGPPYSGANVLTF
TRBJ1-5 TRBV20-1 TRBD1 few TGCAGTGCTAAGACAGGGGGCAGCAATCAGCCCCAGCATTTT CSAKTGGSNQPQHF